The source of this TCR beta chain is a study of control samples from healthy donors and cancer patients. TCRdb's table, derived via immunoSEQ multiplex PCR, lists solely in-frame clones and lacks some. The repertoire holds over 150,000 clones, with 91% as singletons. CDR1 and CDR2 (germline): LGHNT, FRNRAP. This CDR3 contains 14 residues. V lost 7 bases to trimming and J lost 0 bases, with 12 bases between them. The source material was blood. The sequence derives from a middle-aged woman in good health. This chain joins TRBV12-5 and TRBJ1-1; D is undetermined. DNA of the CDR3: TGTGCTAGTGCCCCCCAGAGGATGAACACTGAAGCTTTCTTT. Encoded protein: CASAPQRMNTEAFF.